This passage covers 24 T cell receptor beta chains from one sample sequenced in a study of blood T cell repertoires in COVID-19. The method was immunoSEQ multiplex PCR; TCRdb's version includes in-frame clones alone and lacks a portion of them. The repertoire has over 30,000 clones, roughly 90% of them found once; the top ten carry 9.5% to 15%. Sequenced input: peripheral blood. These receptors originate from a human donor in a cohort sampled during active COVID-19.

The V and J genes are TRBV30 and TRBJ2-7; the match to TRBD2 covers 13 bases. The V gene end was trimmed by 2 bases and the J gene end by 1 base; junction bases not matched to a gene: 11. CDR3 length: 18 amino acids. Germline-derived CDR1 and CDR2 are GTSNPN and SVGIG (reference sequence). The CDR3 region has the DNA TGTGCCTGGAGTCCAGGGGGACTAGCGGGATCGGGGTCCTACGAGCAGTACTTC. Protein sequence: CAWSPGGLAGSGSYEQYF.

CDR3 sequence reads: CAISVGGTSGSKSYNEQFF. For the CDR3, the DNA is TGTGCCATCAGTGTCGGTGGGACTAGCGGGAGTAAATCTTACAATGAGCAGTTCTTC. The chain is built from TRBV10-3 and TRBJ2-1, with TRBD2 matching 14 bases. J gave up 4 bases and V 4 bases, and 12 bases lay outside the gene matches. The length of the CDR3 is 19 residues. Looked up from germline, CDR1 is ENHRY and CDR2 is SYGVKD.

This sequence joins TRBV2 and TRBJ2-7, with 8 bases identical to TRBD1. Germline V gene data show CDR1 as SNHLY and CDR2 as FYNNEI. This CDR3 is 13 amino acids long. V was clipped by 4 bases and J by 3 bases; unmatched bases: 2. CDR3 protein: CASSGTGFYEQYF. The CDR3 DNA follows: TGTGCCAGCAGTGGGACAGGGTTCTACGAGCAGTACTTC.

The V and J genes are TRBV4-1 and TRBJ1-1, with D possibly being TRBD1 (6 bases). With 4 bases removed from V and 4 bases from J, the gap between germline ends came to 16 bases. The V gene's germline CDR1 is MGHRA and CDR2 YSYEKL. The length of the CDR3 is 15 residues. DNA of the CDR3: TGCGCCAGCAGCCCCCCGACAGGACTTGCCACTGAAGCTTTCTTT. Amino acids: CASSPPTGLATEAFF.

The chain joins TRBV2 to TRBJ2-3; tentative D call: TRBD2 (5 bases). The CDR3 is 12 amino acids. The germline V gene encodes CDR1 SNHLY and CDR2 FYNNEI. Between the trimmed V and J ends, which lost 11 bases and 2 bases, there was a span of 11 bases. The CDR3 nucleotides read TGTGCCGGGAGCGGAGACACAGATACGCAGTATTTT. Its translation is CAGSGDTDTQYF.

The CDR3, as DNA: TGTGCCAGCAGTGAAGACTCGGGGGGGGTTTCGGACAATGAGCAGTTCTTC. As protein: CASSEDSGGVSDNEQFF. The chain links TRBV2 to TRBJ2-1, with 8 bases aligning to TRBD2. V was pared by 1 base and J by 5 bases, with 10 bases of the junction left unmatched. Looked up from germline, CDR1 is SNHLY and CDR2 is FYNNEI. The CDR3 extends over 17 amino acids.

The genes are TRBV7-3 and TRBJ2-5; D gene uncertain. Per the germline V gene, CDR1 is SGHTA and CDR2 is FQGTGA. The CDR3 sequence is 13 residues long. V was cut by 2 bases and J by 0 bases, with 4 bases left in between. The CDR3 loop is CASSLANQETQYF. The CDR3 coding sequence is TGTGCCAGCAGCTTAGCGAACCAAGAGACCCAGTACTTC.

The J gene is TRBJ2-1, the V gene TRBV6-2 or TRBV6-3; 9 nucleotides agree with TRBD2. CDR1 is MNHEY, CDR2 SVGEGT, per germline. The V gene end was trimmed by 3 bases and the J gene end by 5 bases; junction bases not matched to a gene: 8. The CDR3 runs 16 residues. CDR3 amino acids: CASSYRRTSANNEQFF. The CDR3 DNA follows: TGTGCCAGCAGTTATCGAAGGACTAGCGCTAACAATGAGCAGTTCTTC.

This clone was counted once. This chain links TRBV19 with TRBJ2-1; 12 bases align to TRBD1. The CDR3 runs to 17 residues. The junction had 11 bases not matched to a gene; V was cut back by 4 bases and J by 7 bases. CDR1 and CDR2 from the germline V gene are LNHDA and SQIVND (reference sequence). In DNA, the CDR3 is TGTGCCAGTAGTACCTCGGGACAGGGGGCGCGGGGGAATGAGCAGTTCTTC. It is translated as CASSTSGQGARGNEQFF.

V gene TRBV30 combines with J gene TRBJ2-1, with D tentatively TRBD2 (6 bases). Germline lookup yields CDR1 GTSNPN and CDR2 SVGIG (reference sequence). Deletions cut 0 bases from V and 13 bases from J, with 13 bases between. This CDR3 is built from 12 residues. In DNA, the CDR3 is TGTGCCTGGAGTGTACTAGGAGGGTCTCAGTTCTTC. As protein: CAWSVLGGSQFF.

CDR3 coding DNA: TGCGCCAGCAGTGAGTCGTTAGCGGGTACAGATACGCAGTATTTT. Translating it yields CASSESLAGTDTQYF. The chain recombines TRBV10-1 with TRBJ2-3, with 7 nucleotides matching TRBD2. This CDR3 spans 15 amino acids. J gave up 3 bases and V 0 bases, and 3 bases lay outside the gene matches. Germline V gene sequence: CDR1 WNHNN, CDR2 SYGVQD (reference sequence).

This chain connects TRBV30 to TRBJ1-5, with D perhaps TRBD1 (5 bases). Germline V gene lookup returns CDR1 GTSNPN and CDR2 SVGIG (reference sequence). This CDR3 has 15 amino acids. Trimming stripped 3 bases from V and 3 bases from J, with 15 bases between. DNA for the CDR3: TGTGCCTGGAGCCCTGGAGGGGCCCTCAATCAGCCCCAGCATTTT. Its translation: CAWSPGGALNQPQHF. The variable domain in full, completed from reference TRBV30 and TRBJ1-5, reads SQTIHQWPATLVQPVGSPLSLECTVEGTSNPNLYWYRQAAGRGLQLLFYSVGIGQISSEVPQNLSASRPQDRQFILSSKKLLLSDSGFYLCAWSPGGALNQPQHFGDGTRLSIL.

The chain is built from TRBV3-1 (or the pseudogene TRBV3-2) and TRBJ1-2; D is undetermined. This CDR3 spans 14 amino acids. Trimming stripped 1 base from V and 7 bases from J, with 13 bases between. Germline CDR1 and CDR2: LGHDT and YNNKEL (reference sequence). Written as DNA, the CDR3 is TGTGCCAGCAGCCAAGTGCCTTGGTCGGGTGGCTACACCTTC. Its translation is CASSQVPWSGGYTF.

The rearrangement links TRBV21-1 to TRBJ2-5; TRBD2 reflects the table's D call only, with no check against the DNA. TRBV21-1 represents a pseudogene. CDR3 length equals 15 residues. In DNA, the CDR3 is TGTGCCAGCAGCAAATGGCGGGAGGGCCTTGAGACCCAGTACTTC. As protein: CASSKWREGLETQYF.

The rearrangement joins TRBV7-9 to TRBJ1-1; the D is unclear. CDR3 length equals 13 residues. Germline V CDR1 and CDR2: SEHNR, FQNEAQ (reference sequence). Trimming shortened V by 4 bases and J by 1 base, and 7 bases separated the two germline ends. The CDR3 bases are TGTGCCAGCAGCTATAACAAGAACACTGAAGCTTTCTTT. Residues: CASSYNKNTEAFF.

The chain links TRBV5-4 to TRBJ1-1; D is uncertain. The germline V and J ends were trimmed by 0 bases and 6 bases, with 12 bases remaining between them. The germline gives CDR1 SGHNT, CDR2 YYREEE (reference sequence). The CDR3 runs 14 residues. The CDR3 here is CASSLVAEGSEAFF. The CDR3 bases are TGTGCCAGCAGCTTGGTCGCAGAGGGCTCTGAAGCTTTCTTT.

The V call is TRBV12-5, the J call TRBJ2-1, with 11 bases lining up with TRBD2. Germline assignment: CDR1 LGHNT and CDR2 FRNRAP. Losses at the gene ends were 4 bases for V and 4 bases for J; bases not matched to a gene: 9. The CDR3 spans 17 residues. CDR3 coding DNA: TGTGCTAGTGGTTGGGGAAATAGCGGGAGGGAATACAATGAGCAGTTCTTC. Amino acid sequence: CASGWGNSGREYNEQFF.

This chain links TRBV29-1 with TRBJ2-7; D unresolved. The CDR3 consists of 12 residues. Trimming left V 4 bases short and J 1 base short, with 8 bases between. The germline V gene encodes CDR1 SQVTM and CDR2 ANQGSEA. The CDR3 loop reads CSVGDSSYEQYF. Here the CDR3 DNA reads TGCAGCGTTGGCGATTCGTCCTACGAGCAGTACTTC.

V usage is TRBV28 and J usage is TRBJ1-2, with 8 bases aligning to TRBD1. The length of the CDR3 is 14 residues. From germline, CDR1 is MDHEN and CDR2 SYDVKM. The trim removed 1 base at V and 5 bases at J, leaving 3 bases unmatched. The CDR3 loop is CASSLLTGGYGYTF. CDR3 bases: TGTGCCAGCAGTTTATTAACAGGGGGGTATGGCTACACCTTC.

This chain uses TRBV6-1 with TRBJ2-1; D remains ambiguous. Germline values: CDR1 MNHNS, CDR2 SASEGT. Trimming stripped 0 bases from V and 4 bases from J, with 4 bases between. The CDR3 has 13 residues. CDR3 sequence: CASSEAEYNEQFF. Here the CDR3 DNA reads TGTGCCAGCAGTGAAGCGGAGTACAATGAGCAGTTCTTC.

The CDR3 bases are TGTGCCAGCAGTCGACCGGCCGGGACAGACTATGGCTACACCTTC. Its translation is CASSRPAGTDYGYTF. The V and J genes are TRBV6-2 or TRBV6-3 and TRBJ1-2; 7 bases are a match to TRBD1. J lost 3 bases, V lost 5 bases, and 9 bases had no gene match. The CDR3 extends over 15 amino acids. Germline V gene sequence: CDR1 MNHEY, CDR2 SVGEGT.

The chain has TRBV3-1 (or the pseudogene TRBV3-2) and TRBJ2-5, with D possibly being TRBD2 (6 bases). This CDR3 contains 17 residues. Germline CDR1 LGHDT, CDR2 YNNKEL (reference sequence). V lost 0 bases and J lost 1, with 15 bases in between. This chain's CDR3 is CASSQDPLAWTQETQYF. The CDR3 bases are TGTGCCAGCAGCCAAGATCCGCTAGCGTGGACCCAAGAGACCCAGTACTTC.

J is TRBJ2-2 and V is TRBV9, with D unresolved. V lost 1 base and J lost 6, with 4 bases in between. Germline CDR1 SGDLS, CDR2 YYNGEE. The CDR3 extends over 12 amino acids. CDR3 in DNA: TGTGCCAGCAGCGTACTCTCCGGGGAGCTGTTTTTT. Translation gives CASSVLSGELFF.

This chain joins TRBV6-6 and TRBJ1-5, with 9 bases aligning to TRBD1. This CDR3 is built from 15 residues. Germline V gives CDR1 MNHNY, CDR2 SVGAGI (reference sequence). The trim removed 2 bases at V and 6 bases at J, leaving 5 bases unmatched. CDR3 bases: TGTGCCAGCAGTTACCCGGGACAGGGTGGTCAGCCCCAGCATTTT. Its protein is CASSYPGQGGQPQHF.